Listed below are T cell receptor beta chains from one sample, sequenced in a study of cytomegalovirus exposure and HLA in healthy donors. Assay: immunoSEQ multiplex PCR; the TCRdb copy retains only in-frame clones and omits some. This sample yields about 150,000 clones, of which under 70% are seen a single time; more than 9% belongs to the top ten. The sequenced material came from PBMCs. The receptor set was obtained from a man younger than 45 in good health and CMV-seropositive. Both conserved end residues are part of each CDR3. D genes are given only for firm matches. Clone size is stated in some rows and not others, as once, few, many or a class when expanded.

J: TRBJ1-1; size: few; V: TRBV5-4; D: -; CDR3: CASSPRGGTEAFF; DNA: TGTGCCAGCAGCCCGCGAGGTGGCACTGAAGCTTTCTTT
J: TRBJ2-5; size: -; V: TRBV25-1; D: -; CDR3: CASSDPGEWETQYF; DNA: TGTGCCAGCAGTGATCCGGGGGAGTGGGAGACCCAGTACTTC
J: TRBJ1-5; size: -; V: TRBV30; D: TRBD1; CDR3: CAWTHRDRGSNQPQHF; DNA: TGTGCCTGGACTCACCGGGACAGGGGTAGCAATCAGCCCCAGCATTTT
J: TRBJ1-2; size: -; V: TRBV25-1; D: TRBD1; CDR3: CASSEYGQGAYGYTF; DNA: TGTGCCAGCAGTGAATACGGACAGGGGGCCTATGGCTACACCTTC
J: TRBJ2-2; size: -; V: TRBV30; D: -; CDR3: CAWDYTGELFF; DNA: TGTGCCTGGGACTACACCGGGGAGCTGTTTTTT
J: TRBJ1-5; size: -; V: TRBV27; D: -; CDR3: CASTKEGSRLGNQPQHF; DNA: TGTGCCAGCACCAAGGAGGGCTCCCGCTTGGGGAATCAGCCCCAGCATTTT
J: TRBJ1-1; size: -; V: TRBV12-5; D: TRBD1; CDR3: CASGPDRAPQAFF; DNA: TGTGCTAGTGGTCCTGACAGGGCGCCGCAGGCTTTCTTT
J: TRBJ2-1; size: -; V: TRBV7-8; D: TRBD2; CDR3: CATPGSLGLAGAVNNEQFF; DNA: TGTGCCACGCCTGGCAGCTTAGGATTGGCGGGAGCTGTGAACAATGAGCAGTTCTTC
J: TRBJ2-7; size: -; V: TRBV28; D: TRBD1; CDR3: CASSPTGGGSEQYF; DNA: TGTGCCAGCAGCCCCACAGGGGGTGGCTCCGAGCAGTACTTC
J: TRBJ1-1; size: -; V: TRBV6-4; D: -; CDR3: CASSESRDTTEAFF; DNA: TGTGCCAGCAGTGAAAGTCGGGACACCACTGAAGCTTTCTTT
J: TRBJ1-1; size: few; V: TRBV19; D: TRBD1; CDR3: CASSPRDRGDMNTEAFF; DNA: TGTGCCAGTAGTCCCCGGGACAGAGGCGACATGAACACTGAAGCTTTCTTT
J: TRBJ1-4; size: once; V: TRBV27; D: -; CDR3: CASGEQANEKLFF; DNA: TGTGCCAGCGGCGAACAGGCGAATGAAAAACTGTTTTTT
J: TRBJ2-7; size: -; V: TRBV5-1; D: TRBD2; CDR3: CASSLSAGEWNEQYF; DNA: TGCGCCAGCAGCTTGTCAGCGGGAGAATGGAACGAGCAGTACTTC
J: TRBJ2-2; size: few; V: TRBV7-6; D: TRBD1; CDR3: CASSLGLQGARGELFF; DNA: TGTGCCAGCAGCTTAGGACTGCAGGGGGCCCGCGGGGAGCTGTTTTTT
J: TRBJ1-3; size: few; V: TRBV7-9; D: TRBD1; CDR3: CASSLKGGGNTIYF; DNA: TGTGCCAGCAGCTTAAAAGGGGGCGGAAACACCATATATTTT
J: TRBJ2-3; size: few; V: TRBV9; D: TRBD2; CDR3: CASSPRLATSTDTQYF; DNA: TGTGCCAGCAGCCCCCGACTAGCGACAAGCACAGATACGCAGTATTTT
J: TRBJ2-2; size: -; V: TRBV30; D: -; CDR3: CAWSRDLTHTGELFF; DNA: TGTGCCTGGAGTCGGGACTTAACTCACACCGGGGAGCTGTTTTTT
J: TRBJ2-1; size: few; V: TRBV30; D: TRBD2; CDR3: CAWSVGWTSGRYEQFF; DNA: TGTGCCTGGAGTGTAGGTTGGACTAGCGGGAGGTATGAGCAGTTCTTC
J: TRBJ2-1; size: few; V: TRBV7-3; D: -; CDR3: CASSSGRSSYNEQFF; DNA: TGTGCCAGCAGCTCTGGGAGGAGCTCCTACAATGAGCAGTTCTTC
J: TRBJ1-1; size: few; V: TRBV29-1; D: -; CDR3: CSVVRAGTNTEAFF; DNA: TGCAGCGTTGTTCGGGCAGGGACTAACACTGAAGCTTTCTTT
J: TRBJ2-7; size: -; V: TRBV5-1; D: TRBD2; CDR3: CASSLEVLGGGGGTSGGHSYEQYF; DNA: TGCGCCAGCAGCTTGGAAGTTCTAGGGGGCGGAGGTGGGACTAGCGGGGGCCATTCCTACGAGCAGTACTTC
J: TRBJ2-7; size: -; V: TRBV10-2; D: -; CDR3: CASSGGVGNEQYF; DNA: TGCGCCAGCAGTGGGGGGGTTGGGAACGAGCAGTACTTC
J: TRBJ2-7; size: -; V: TRBV29-1; D: -; CDR3: CSVELSPYEQYF; DNA: TGCAGCGTTGAATTATCCCCGTACGAGCAGTACTTC
J: TRBJ2-7; size: -; V: TRBV7-9; D: TRBD2; CDR3: CASSYQTSGGITYEQYF; DNA: TGTGCCAGCAGTTACCAGACTAGCGGGGGGATCACCTACGAGCAGTACTTC
J: TRBJ2-7; size: many; V: TRBV7-6; D: TRBD2; CDR3: CASSTPGLADLSSYEQYF; DNA: TGTGCCAGCAGCACTCCGGGACTAGCGGATTTGAGCTCCTACGAGCAGTACTTC
J: TRBJ2-7; size: -; V: TRBV11-1; D: TRBD2; CDR3: CASREGTSGHYEQYF; DNA: TGTGCCAGCAGAGAAGGGACTAGCGGACACTACGAGCAGTACTTC
J: TRBJ1-1; size: few; V: TRBV19; D: TRBD1; CDR3: CASIPRGTGNTEAFF; DNA: TGTGCCAGTATTCCTCGGGGGACAGGGAACACTGAAGCTTTCTTT
J: TRBJ2-7; size: -; V: TRBV6-5; D: TRBD1; CDR3: CASSLRGPHEQYF; DNA: TGTGCCAGCAGTCTAAGGGGGCCCCACGAGCAGTACTTC
J: TRBJ2-5; size: few; V: TRBV2; D: TRBD2; CDR3: CASKRRGSIETQYF; DNA: TGTGCCAGCAAGCGGCGGGGGTCCATCGAGACCCAGTACTTC
J: TRBJ1-2; size: -; V: TRBV30; D: TRBD1; CDR3: CAWSVLGSGGGGYTF; DNA: TGTGCCTGGAGTGTACTGGGTTCAGGGGGCGGTGGCTACACCTTC
J: TRBJ2-1; size: few; V: TRBV29-1; D: -; CDR3: CSVGYQGRSYNEQFF; DNA: TGCAGCGTTGGGTATCAAGGGAGATCCTACAATGAGCAGTTCTTC
J: TRBJ1-2; size: -; V: TRBV29-1; D: TRBD1; CDR3: CSAPPDRGRLEGGYTF; DNA: TGCAGCGCTCCTCCAGACAGGGGGCGGCTAGAGGGGGGCTACACCTTC